This is a list of T cell receptor beta chains from one sample in a study of response to subunit inactivated influenza vaccine. From the RT-PCR reads, TCRdb called clonotypes with MiXCR, one entry per CDR3 protein. The table shows over 400,000 distinct CDR3 sequences, with 10% to 15% occurring only once. The source was PBMCs from blood, collected about 40 days after vaccination. Receptors originate from a man in his forties or fifties who received an inactivated influenza vaccine. CDR3s include the opening cysteine and the closing phenylalanine or tryptophan. A D gene is named only where the DNA matches it firmly. The size of a clone is reported for some rows only, either as once, few or many, or as a class for expanded clones.

cdr3_length j_call clone_size v_call d_call cdr3_nt cdr3_aa
13 TRBJ1-6 - TRBV7-2 - TGTGCCAGCAGCTTCCAGTGGAATTCACCCCTCCACTTT CASSFQWNSPLHF
15 TRBJ2-2 - TRBV4-3 TRBD2 TGCGCCAGCAGCCAAGAAGCGGGGGGTACCGGGGAGCTGTTTTTT CASSQEAGGTGELFF
12 TRBJ1-1 many TRBV9 - TGTGCCAGCAGCGCCCCCACCTCTGAAGCTTTCTTT CASSAPTSEAFF
14 TRBJ2-1 few TRBV15 - TGTGCCACCAGCAGACAGGACAGAAACAATGAGCAGTTCTTC CATSRQDRNNEQFF
16 TRBJ1-4 few TRBV4-2 - TGTGCCAGCAGCCAAGATCGGGGCCAGCTTAATGAAAAACTGTTTTTT CASSQDRGQLNEKLFF
14 TRBJ2-2 - TRBV6-5 - TGTGCCAGCAGTTACTCGTCGAGGGCCGGGGAGCTGTTTTTT CASSYSSRAGELFF
16 TRBJ2-7 - TRBV7-9 TRBD2 TGTGCCAGCAGCCCACTATTGTCTAGCGGGCGCTACGAGCAGTACTTC CASSPLLSSGRYEQYF
17 TRBJ2-3 few TRBV7-8 TRBD2 TGTGCCAGCAGCTCCCCGCCTAGCGGGGGAGCGACAGATACGCAGTATTTT CASSSPPSGGATDTQYF
15 TRBJ2-5 - TRBV7-2 TRBD1 TGTGCCAGCAGCTTAGTGGGGACAGCCCTGGAGACCCAGTACTTC CASSLVGTALETQYF
17 TRBJ2-1 few TRBV3-1 TRBD2 TGTGCCAGCAGCCGCGATCCACTAGCGGATTACTACAATGAGCAGTTCTTC CASSRDPLADYYNEQFF
14 TRBJ2-3 - TRBV5-1 TRBD1 TGCGCCAGCAGCCCGCGACAGGGACAAGATACGCAGTATTTT CASSPRQGQDTQYF
17 TRBJ2-5 - TRBV21-1 - TGTGCCAGCAGCATCGGGGTTTGGGCGGCGTACCAAGAGACCCAGTACTTC CASSIGVWAAYQETQYF
16 TRBJ2-3 - TRBV3-1 - TGTGCCAGCAGCCAAACCGGGACACGAAGCACAGATACGCAGTATTTT CASSQTGTRSTDTQYF
15 TRBJ2-7 - TRBV7-2 TRBD1 TGTGCCAGCAGCTTAAGTTTGGACAGGGCCAACGAGCAGTACTTC CASSLSLDRANEQYF
13 TRBJ2-1 many TRBV5-1 - TGTGCCAGCAGCTTGAACAGATACAATGAGCAGTTCTTC CASSLNRYNEQFF
12 TRBJ2-3 few TRBV5-6 - TGTGCCAGCAGGGAGGGGGCGGATACGCAGTATTTT CASREGADTQYF
16 TRBJ2-3 - TRBV12-3/TRBV12-4 TRBD2 TGTGCCAGCAAGGTTATAGCGGGAGAAGGGACAGATACGCAGTATTTT CASKVIAGEGTDTQYF
17 TRBJ2-1 - TRBV5-1 TRBD2 TGCGCCAGCAGCTTATCGGGGAGGGCCGCGTCCTACAATGAGCAGTTCTTC CASSLSGRAASYNEQFF
14 TRBJ2-7 few TRBV7-2 TRBD2 TGTGCCAGCAGCCCCGGGGGGGGTTACTACGAGCAGTACTTC CASSPGGGYYEQYF
13 TRBJ1-2 many TRBV28 - TGTGCCAGCAGTTTTGGGACGGACCTAAGCTACACCTTC CASSFGTDLSYTF
13 TRBJ2-7 few TRBV12-3/TRBV12-4 - TGTGCCAGCAGTGCGGGACGGGGGTACGAGCAGTACTTC CASSAGRGYEQYF
17 TRBJ2-1 few TRBV5-1 - TGCGCCAGCAGCTTGGTGGCCACGGCCAGGGCTTACAATGAGCAGTTCTTC CASSLVATARAYNEQFF
15 TRBJ2-5 - TRBV20-1 - TGCAGTGCTAGAGATTTCATCAGTAATCAAGAGACCCAGTACTTC CSARDFISNQETQYF
12 TRBJ1-1 many TRBV28 - TGTGCCAGCAGTTTACCGGGTACTGAAGCTTTCTTT CASSLPGTEAFF
14 TRBJ2-7 few TRBV7-9 TRBD1 TGTGCCAGCAGCTCCGCCAGGGACAGTTACGAGCAGTACTTC CASSSARDSYEQYF
14 TRBJ2-5 - TRBV20-1 - TGCAGTGCTAGAGATGTTGGGGGTGGGAAGACCCAGTACTTC CSARDVGGGKTQYF
15 TRBJ1-5 - TRBV5-1 TRBD1 TGCGCCAGCAGCTTGGGGGGACAGACCAATCAGCCCCAGCATTTT CASSLGGQTNQPQHF
12 TRBJ1-2 many TRBV12-3/TRBV12-4 - TGTGCCAGCAGTTTCGGGCAACGGGGCTACACCTTC CASSFGQRGYTF
16 TRBJ1-5 - TRBV12-3/TRBV12-4 - TGTGCCAGCAGCTCCTTGGGCCGGGAGGTTAATCAGCCCCAGCATTTT CASSSLGREVNQPQHF
15 TRBJ2-1 few TRBV4-2 TRBD2 TGTGCCAGCAGCCAAGAGAGGTCAGCGGGGGGGGAGCAGTTCTTC CASSQERSAGGEQFF
16 TRBJ2-3 few TRBV12-3/TRBV12-4 - TGTGCCAGCAGCCAGGTTCCGGTTGGAAGCACAGATACGCAGTATTTT CASSQVPVGSTDTQYF
17 TRBJ2-2 few TRBV4-3 - TGCGCCAGCAGCCAAGATACACGGGCTTTCCGGGACCGGGAGCTGTTTTTT CASSQDTRAFRDRELFF
14 TRBJ2-2 few TRBV5-1 - TGCGCCAGCAGCTTTCGGTATAAGTCCGGGGAGCTGTTTTTT CASSFRYKSGELFF
12 TRBJ1-2 many TRBV5-6 - TGTGCCAGCAGCTTGCGGGCCTATGGCTACACCTTC CASSLRAYGYTF
12 TRBJ2-3 few TRBV24-1 - TGTGCCACCGAGGGCAGCACAGATACGCAGTATTTT CATEGSTDTQYF
16 TRBJ2-7 - TRBV9 TRBD2 TGTGCCAGCAGCGTAACCGGCGGGGGGGCCGGGTACGAGCAGTACTTC CASSVTGGGAGYEQYF
15 TRBJ1-2 few TRBV6-1 - TGTGCCACCGTTCAGGACTGGTTTTTTAACTATGGCTACACCTTC CATVQDWFFNYGYTF
15 TRBJ2-7 once TRBV28 - TGTGCCAGCAGTTTACCGGGTGGAAACTCCTACGAGCAGTACTTC CASSLPGGNSYEQYF
12 TRBJ2-5 - TRBV20-1 - TGCAGTGCTTTAGAACGCTTGGAGACCCAGTACTTC CSALERLETQYF
15 TRBJ2-1 many TRBV6-2/TRBV6-3 - TGTGCCAGCAACTTCGGGGGGCAGGGGAAGAATGAGCAGTTCTTC CASNFGGQGKNEQFF
15 TRBJ2-5 few TRBV10-3 TRBD1 TGTGCCATCAGCAAAACCGGGACAGGTTCAGAGACCCAGTACTTC CAISKTGTGSETQYF
15 TRBJ2-5 few TRBV12-3/TRBV12-4 TRBD2 TGTGCCAGCAGTTTGAGCGGGGGGCCGGGGGAGACCCAGTACTTC CASSLSGGPGETQYF
15 TRBJ2-3 many TRBV6-5 - TGTGCCAGCAGTCACGACGAGAGCCGGGTCCATACGCAGTATTTT CASSHDESRVHTQYF
16 TRBJ2-3 few TRBV18 - TGTGCCAGCTCACCACCGTCCCCGACTTTCACAGATACGCAGTATTTT CASSPPSPTFTDTQYF
17 TRBJ2-2 many TRBV7-9 - TGTGCCAGCAGCTTAGCGTATGCAGGTTCGAACACCGGGGAGCTGTTTTTT CASSLAYAGSNTGELFF
14 TRBJ2-7 many TRBV2 TRBD2 TGTGCCAGCAGCCGGACTAGCGGGACCTACGAGCAGTACTTC CASSRTSGTYEQYF